This record covers a single T cell receptor (beta chain). These data belong to a study of blood T cell repertoires in COVID-19. Study-wide context: Both acute and convalescent COVID-19 samples were obtained from the United States, Italy and Spain. T cells, B-cell-depleted T cells, or PBMCs provided the cDNA or gDNA that served as material.

The V and J ends lost 2 bases and 3 bases respectively, with 13 bases between them. CDR3 size: 15 residues. CDR1 is SEHNR, CDR2 FQNEAQ, per germline (reference sequence). In the source study's methods: Using reference gene primer amplification, nucleated cell counts were estimated. Measured with immunoSEQ multiplex PCR; TCRdb has only the in-frame clones, and not every one. V, J and clone size were drawn from that table, and D and trimming were deduced from the DNA. The profile covers 210,000 or so clones, with roughly nine tenths appearing a single time and 9.5% to 15% taken by the ten largest. Material for sequencing was peripheral blood. V and J are TRBV7-9 and TRBJ2-5; tentatively, D is TRBD1 (7 bases). This TCR came from a woman younger than 30 who had recovered from COVID-19. The CDR3 region is CASSLKTGRKETQYF. CDR3 nucleotide sequence: TGTGCCAGCAGCTTAAAGACAGGGAGGAAAGAGACCCAGTACTTC. Together with reference TRBV7-9 and TRBJ2-5, the CDR3 gives the full variable domain: DTGVSQNPRHKITKRGQNVTFRCDPISEHNRLYWYRQTLGQGPEFLTYFQNEAQLEKSRLLSDRFSAERPKGSFSTLEIQRTEQGDSAMYLCASSLKTGRKETQYFGPGTRLLVL.